One sample yielded the 17 T cell receptor beta chains listed below, sequenced in a study of cytomegalovirus exposure and HLA in healthy donors. PCR involved 60 Vbeta and 13 Jbeta primers. Using immunoSEQ multiplex PCR, the repertoire was profiled, and TCRdb retains in-frame clones only, with some absent. The sample includes approximately 160,000 clones, under 70% of them seen just once. The sequencing input was PBMCs. The source of these receptors is a woman between 35 and 50 years old in good health and CMV-seropositive.

The chain couples TRBV7-3 to TRBJ2-3, with 8 bases fitting TRBD1. This CDR3 spans 15 amino acids. The trim removed 6 bases at V and 3 bases at J, leaving 8 bases unmatched. The germline V gene has CDR1 SGHTA and CDR2 FQGTGA. The DNA for the CDR3 is TGTGCCAGCAGACTCCAGGGGGCCCCAACAGATACGCAGTATTTT. This translates into CASRLQGAPTDTQYF.

The chain combines TRBV6-5 with TRBJ1-5; 8 bases match TRBD1. V lost 5 bases, J lost 6 bases, and 9 bases stayed unmatched. There are 15 residues in the CDR3. Looked up from germline, CDR1 is MNHEY and CDR2 is SVGAGI. The CDR3 region is CASSSRGLSGQPQHF. CDR3 nucleotide sequence: TGTGCCAGCAGTAGCAGGGGGCTCTCGGGTCAGCCCCAGCATTTT.

The CDR3, as DNA: TGTGCCAGCAGCCAACGACAGGGGAGAACCACAGATACGCAGTATTTT. It is translated as CASSQRQGRTTDTQYF. This rearrangement joins TRBV7-8 to TRBJ2-3; 8 positions agree with TRBD1. The CDR3 has 16 residues. Trimming at V came to 5 bases and at J to 2 bases, leaving 9 bases not matched to a gene. Germline V gene sequence: CDR1 SGHVS, CDR2 FQNEAQ.

The genes are TRBV6-1 and TRBJ2-3, with 8 bases fitting TRBD2. The CDR3 is 14 residues long. Germline loops: CDR1 MNHNS, CDR2 SASEGT. Losses at the gene ends were 7 bases for V and 2 bases for J; bases not matched to a gene: 5. The CDR3 DNA reads TGTGCCAGCATAAGAGCGGGAGCCACAGATACGCAGTATTTT. Its translation: CASIRAGATDTQYF.

This clone was recorded once. The chain joins TRBV9 to TRBJ2-3; TRBD2 might be the D (5 bases). The CDR3 sequence is 17 residues long. Trimming pared 3 bases from V and 2 bases from J, leaving 19 bases between. Germline V lookup: CDR1 SGDLS, CDR2 YYNGEE. The CDR3 region has the DNA TGTGCCAGCAGCGAGCATTCTAGCACCCCTTCCACAGATACGCAGTATTTT. As protein: CASSEHSSTPSTDTQYF. Complete variable domain (other parts from reference TRBV9 and TRBJ2-3): DSGVTQTPKHLITATGQRVTLRCSPRSGDLSVYWYQQSLDQGLQFLIQYYNGEERAKGNILERFSAQQFPDLHSELNLSSLELGDSALYFCASSEHSSTPSTDTQYFGPGTRLTVL.

The V call is TRBV28, the J call TRBJ2-7; 7 bases line up with TRBD1. This CDR3 comprises 18 residues. Germline-derived CDR1 and CDR2 are MDHEN and SYDVKM. Unmatched junction bases numbered 18, after V lost 4 bases and J lost 3 bases. The CDR3 DNA reads as TGTGCCAGCAGTTCCCCCGGACAGGCCCTACAGGGGTACTACGAGCAGTACTTC. This codes for CASSSPGQALQGYYEQYF.

The chain joins TRBV29-1 to TRBJ2-7, with TRBD2 matching over 7 bases. This CDR3 spans 13 amino acids. Germline values: CDR1 SQVTM, CDR2 ANQGSEA. Trimming took 3 bases from V and 5 from J; bases not matched to a gene: 7. CDR3 in DNA: TGCAGCGTTGATTGGGCAGGGAGGGACGAGCAGTACTTC. Protein product: CSVDWAGRDEQYF.

The J gene is TRBJ2-7, the V gene TRBV6-1; 10 nucleotides match TRBD1. Per the germline V gene, CDR1 is MNHNS and CDR2 is SASEGT. The CDR3 spans 15 residues. Germline trimming cut 5 bases from V and 2 bases from J; bases unmatched to any gene: 6. The CDR3 loop is CASSIGQGVTYEQYF. CDR3 in DNA: TGTGCCAGCAGTATAGGACAGGGGGTGACCTACGAGCAGTACTTC.

The chain carries TRBV5-1 and TRBJ2-7; 9 nucleotides agree with TRBD1. The CDR3 sequence is 16 residues long. Germline-derived CDR1 and CDR2 are SGHRS and YFSETQ. J lost 5 bases, V lost 4 bases, and 13 bases had no gene match. In DNA, the CDR3 is TGCGCCAGCAGCCCAGCCGGGACAGGGTTATCCAACGAGCAGTACTTC. The encoded protein is CASSPAGTGLSNEQYF.

This clone was counted only a few times. The chain links TRBV6-4 to TRBJ1-2, with 10 bases lining up with TRBD1. CDR1 and CDR2 (germline): MRHNA, SNTAGT. The CDR3 is 13 residues long. V lost 6 bases to trimming and J lost 6 bases; unmatched junction nucleotides: 4. The CDR3 nucleotides read TGTGCCAGCAGGCCGGGACAGGGGAATGGCTACACCTTC. It specifies CASRPGQGNGYTF.

The chain is built from TRBV27 and TRBJ2-5, with TRBD2 as a possible D gene (5 bases). V shed 2 bases and J shed 0 bases, with 16 bases lying between them. Germline assignment: CDR1 MNHEY and CDR2 SMNVEV (reference sequence). This CDR3 region has 17 residues. CDR3 sequence (DNA): TGTGCCAGCAGTTTAAAATCCAGCGGTTGGTACCAAGAGACCCAGTACTTC. It encodes CASSLKSSGWYQETQYF.

This clone has just a few counts. The chain uses TRBV6-5 and TRBJ1-3; D unclear. Trimming cost V 6 bases and J 0 bases, with 12 bases left between them. CDR1 MNHEY and CDR2 SVGAGI come from the germline V gene. The CDR3 is 15 amino acids. The CDR3, as DNA: TGTGCCAGCAGCCCCGGGAGTATCTCTGGAAACACCATATATTTT. Translated: CASSPGSISGNTIYF.

This clone was seen more than once but under ten times. The chain recombines TRBV4-1 with TRBJ2-1; 8 nucleotides match TRBD2. Germline V lookup: CDR1 MGHRA, CDR2 YSYEKL. Unmatched junction bases numbered 4, after V lost 4 bases and J lost 5 bases. The CDR3 is made up of 14 amino acids. CDR3 DNA sequence: TGCGCCAGCAGCCGCGGGGGGCTCAACAATGAGCAGTTCTTC. Protein sequence: CASSRGGLNNEQFF.

The rearrangement uses TRBV7-2 and TRBJ2-7, with 9 bases lining up with TRBD2. CDR3 length: 15 amino acids. CDR1 and CDR2 (germline): SGHTA, FQGNSA. The trim removed 5 bases at V and 2 bases at J, leaving 7 bases unmatched. CDR3 region: CASSTGLASPYEQYF. CDR3 in DNA: TGTGCCAGCAGCACGGGACTAGCCTCGCCCTACGAGCAGTACTTC.

The rearrangement joins TRBV10-1 to TRBJ2-6; TRBD1 might be the D (5 bases). The V gene lost 2 bases and the J gene lost 0 bases, with 11 bases spanning the gap. This CDR3 region has 17 residues. The germline V gene encodes CDR1 WNHNN and CDR2 SYGVQD (reference sequence). This chain's CDR3 is CASSEMWGSSGANVLTF. Written as DNA, the CDR3 is TGCGCCAGCAGTGAGATGTGGGGCTCCTCTGGGGCCAACGTCCTGACTTTC.

The DNA of the CDR3 is TGTGCCAGTCGGGGGGAAACCGGGGAGCTGTTTTTT. Encoded protein: CASRGETGELFF. The chain uses TRBV7-6 and TRBJ2-2; 7 positions match TRBD2. CDR3 length equals 12 residues. CDR1 and CDR2 from the germline V gene are SGHVS and FNYEAQ. V shed 9 bases, J shed 5 bases, and the junction held 3 bases outside the gene matches.

The rearrangement joins TRBV4-3 to TRBJ2-1; 9 bases map to TRBD1. This CDR3 comprises 15 residues. The germline CDR1 and CDR2 sequences are LGHNA and YSLEER. Trimming took 4 bases from V and 4 from J; bases not matched to a gene: 5. The CDR3 region is CASSLAGTGYNEQFF. The DNA for the CDR3 is TGCGCCAGCAGCCTCGCCGGGACAGGGTACAATGAGCAGTTCTTC.